Presented here are 10 T cell receptor beta chains from one specimen sequenced in a study of blood T cell repertoires in COVID-19. Some clones are missing from TCRdb's copy, which holds only in-frame ones; the method was immunoSEQ multiplex PCR. The sample has hundreds of thousands of clones; more than 70% are singletons. The material sequenced was PBMCs or T cells enriched from blood (not recorded which). The source is a young woman who had been exposed to COVID-19.

The chain recombines TRBV7-3 with TRBJ2-3, with TRBD1 matching over 8 bases. Looked up from germline, CDR1 is SGHTA and CDR2 is FQGTGA. This CDR3 is built from 12 residues. V dropped 5 bases and J dropped 9; count of bases not matched to a gene: 4. CDR3 nucleotide sequence: TGTGCCAGCAGCACTACAGGGGGAACGCAGTATTTT. Protein sequence: CASSTTGGTQYF.

This clone was observed once. The chain has TRBV12-3 or TRBV12-4 and TRBJ2-1, with TRBD2 as a possible D gene (5 bases). CDR3 length: 13 amino acids. Between the trimmed V and J ends, which lost 3 bases and 5 bases, there was a span of 8 bases. CDR3 residues: CASSFPSHNEQFF. The CDR3 DNA follows: TGTGCCAGCAGTTTTCCTAGCCACAATGAGCAGTTCTTC.

The rearrangement joins TRBV3-1 (or the pseudogene TRBV3-2) to TRBJ1-5; D remains ambiguous. This CDR3 spans 16 amino acids. CDR1 and CDR2 from the germline V gene are LGHDT and YNNKEL (reference sequence). The V and J ends lost 0 bases and 4 bases respectively, with 13 bases between them. The CDR3 bases are TGTGCCAGCAGCCAAGATTACACGGGTGAGAATCAGCCCCAGCATTTT. Amino acid sequence: CASSQDYTGENQPQHF.

CDR3 nucleotide sequence: TGTGCCAGTAGTTCCCGACTAGAGGCCCAGCATTTT. It translates to CASSSRLEAQHF. V is TRBV19 and J is TRBJ1-5; D not resolved. V was trimmed by 5 bases and J by 11 bases, leaving 13 bases between them. Germline V CDR1 and CDR2: LNHDA, SQIVND (reference sequence). The CDR3 runs 12 residues.

The chain has TRBV10-3 and TRBJ2-2, with D perhaps TRBD2 (5 bases). Germline values: CDR1 ENHRY, CDR2 SYGVKD. Trimming removed 0 bases from V and 6 bases from J, with 11 bases in between. The CDR3 is made up of 15 amino acids. The CDR3 nucleotides read TGTGCCATCAGTGAGTCCTCGGGGTTGGCCGGGGAGCTGTTTTTT. Translating gives CAISESSGLAGELFF.

The CDR3 loop reads CASSEEPPKYRVGETQYF. CDR3 nucleotide sequence: TGTGCCAGCAGTGAAGAGCCCCCTAAATACAGGGTGGGAGAGACCCAGTACTTC. This chain connects TRBV6-1 to TRBJ2-5; tentative D call: TRBD1 (6 bases). The CDR3 extends over 18 amino acids. V was clipped by 1 base and J by 4 bases, with 22 bases between them. The germline V gene encodes CDR1 MNHNS and CDR2 SASEGT.

The V call is TRBV20-1, the J call TRBJ2-3; 12 bases map to TRBD2. The CDR3 is 18 amino acids. After removal of 3 bases from V and 2 bases from J, the junction contained 12 bases not matched to a gene. The V gene's germline CDR1 is DFQATT and CDR2 SNEGSKA (reference sequence). The CDR3 region has the DNA TGCAGTGCTAGTCGACTAGCGGGGGCCCGGACTGTCACAGATACGCAGTATTTT. It specifies CSASRLAGARTVTDTQYF.

The sample holds a few counts of this clone. The chain joins TRBV28 to TRBJ2-7; 11 bases align to TRBD1. The CDR3 contains 17 residues. Germline values: CDR1 MDHEN, CDR2 SYDVKM. Trimming cost V 4 bases and J 5 bases; bases outside gene matches: 13. The CDR3 DNA sequence: TGTGCCAGCAGTTCACCCACCCGAGGACAGGGGGCCCACGAGCAGTACTTC. Translation gives CASSSPTRGQGAHEQYF.

This clone was seen just once. This sample includes further DNA sequences coding for the same CDR3. The rearrangement joins TRBV7-9 to TRBJ2-7, with D maybe TRBD2 (5 bases). Trimming cost V 5 bases and J 3 bases, with 8 bases left between them. CDR3 length equals 12 residues. Germline-derived CDR1 and CDR2 are SEHNR and FQNEAQ (reference sequence). CDR3 DNA sequence: TGTGCCAGCAGCCCCGACTACTACGAGCAGTACTTC. Protein: CASSPDYYEQYF.

The rearrangement links TRBV6-4 to TRBJ2-2, with 8 nucleotides matching TRBD1. The length of the CDR3 is 14 residues. With 2 bases clipped from V and 8 bases from J, the junction kept 4 bases outside the gene matches. Germline assignment: CDR1 MRHNA and CDR2 SNTAGT. The CDR3 protein is CASSDDQGAGELFF. The CDR3 DNA reads TGTGCCAGCAGTGACGACCAGGGGGCGGGGGAGCTGTTTTTT.